This TCR beta chain was recovered during a study of vaccination effects on CD4 cells after COVID-19. Across the study: Viral peptide pools were used in the ViraFEST assay to expand antigen-specific CD4+ T cells, and sequencing came afterward. PBMC were cultured at around 2 million per well with 9 to 10 IU/ml IL-2 and about 9.5 ug/ml peptides.

Culturing for more than 9 days preceded CD4+ T cell isolation. Vaccinated participants had no history of SARS-CoV-2 infection and tested negative for nucleocapsid antibodies. Half the medium was replaced with IL-2 medium on days 3 and 7. With respect to this clone: What it recognizes is unknown.

Libraries were prepared by immunoSEQ multiplex PCR; TCRdb keeps only in-frame clonotypes and omits some of them. The table includes tens of thousands of clones, roughly 65% detected once. The sample in question was CD4+ T cells from PBMCs cultured without peptide, obtained before COVID-19 vaccination. This clonotype was obtained from a human donor who received a COVID-19 vaccine.

CDR3 sequence (DNA): TGTGCCAGCAGTGTTAGCGGTGAGCAGTTCTTC. It encodes CASSVSGEQFF. The V gene is TRBV12-3 or TRBV12-4, the J gene TRBJ2-1, with D perhaps matching TRBD2 (6 bases). This CDR3 has 11 amino acids. Trimming removed 5 bases from V and 9 bases from J, with 8 bases in between.